The count of the clone carrying this T cell receptor (beta chain) is one. Germline CDR1 LNHDA, CDR2 SQIVND (reference sequence). The CDR3 runs to 13 residues. The J segment lost 6 bases and the V segment lost 9 bases, leaving 7 bases of the junction unmatched. The data are from a study of blood T cell repertoires in COVID-19. The wider study: Donors in the United States, Italy and Spain gave samples during acute or convalescent COVID-19. PBMCs, B-cell-depleted T cells, or T cells were the source of the cDNA or gDNA that made up the material.

TCRdb's copy holds only in-frame clones and misses some; the assay was immunoSEQ multiplex PCR. Of around 200,000 clones listed, roughly 82% were seen once; the top ten hold 4.5% to 7%. Assignment of participants to cohorts was predicated upon participant-reported clinical history. The clonotype was recovered from a man aged 35-49 years with acute COVID-19. The V and J genes are TRBV19 and TRBJ2-1; 8 bases match TRBD2. The sequencing sample was made of PBMCs or T cells enriched from blood (not recorded which). Here the CDR3 reads CASGVAGGNEQFF. CDR3 sequence (DNA): TGTGCCAGCGGAGTGGCGGGAGGCAATGAGCAGTTCTTC.